This entry is about one T cell receptor beta chain. The data were obtained in a study of stem cell transplantation in POMP-related autoinflammatory disease. V was clipped by 1 base and J by 6 bases, with 12 bases between them. The CDR3 is 14 amino acids. The germline V gene has CDR1 SGHNT and CDR2 YENEEA. Here immunoSEQ multiplex PCR was the method, and the copy in TCRdb shows in-frame clones only, minus some. The table records some 26,000 clones, 80% to 85% of them present only once. This TCR was recovered from a human donor with POMP-related autoinflammation and immune dysregulation (PRAID). The sequences come from CD4+ T cells from PBMCs, collected before stem cell transplantation. The rearrangement uses TRBV11-3 and TRBJ1-1; tentatively, D is TRBD1 (5 bases). The CDR3 DNA reads as TGTGCCAGCAGCTTAGGGACGGCGGGGGCTGAAGCTTTCTTT. This gives the protein CASSLGTAGAEAFF.